This T cell receptor beta chain was captured by sequencing in a study of identical twins. Study outcomes and limitations: With monozygotic twins, out-of-frame TCR alpha sharing exceeded what models estimated. While abundant cord blood beta clonotypes carried fewer insertions, memory repertoires showed no such pattern. Twin pairs' shared out-of-frame alpha sequences were enriched in low generation probability.

This clonotype was counted a few times. Its target is not known. CDR1 SNHLY and CDR2 FYNNEI come from the germline V gene. There are 15 residues in the CDR3. J gave up 3 bases and V 3 bases, and 2 bases lay outside the gene matches. TCRdb ran MiXCR on the 5' RACE reads and lists one entry per CDR3 protein. Of hundreds of thousands of distinct CDR3 sequences listed, 20% to 25% are singletons. These sequences were also reported in another study, on yellow fever vaccine responses in identical twins.

The chain links TRBV2 to TRBJ2-2; 9 positions match TRBD2. The sample was CD4+ T cells sorted from blood. This TCR was recovered from a young woman in good health. CDR3 sequence: CASSDTSGYTGELFF. The CDR3 coding sequence is TGTGCCAGCAGTGATACTAGCGGGTACACCGGGGAGCTGTTTTTT.